The rows below give T cell receptor beta chains drawn from one sample of a study of T cells in narcolepsy. Measured with immunoSEQ multiplex PCR; TCRdb has only the in-frame clones, and not every one. The sample lists about 27,000 clones, around 86% occurring once. Sequences were obtained from CD45RA- memory CD4+ T cells from PBMCs. These receptors were collected from a human donor with narcolepsy. Both conserved end residues are part of each CDR3. The D gene is left open where the match is weak. Expanded clones get a size class; other rows say once, few or many, or leave the size out.

D gene	V gene	J gene	clone size	CDR3 protein	CDR3 DNA
TRBD1	TRBV2	TRBJ2-3	once	CASSGTVSSTDTQYF	TGTGCCAGTTCGGGGACAGTTTCTAGCACAGATACGCAGTATTTT
-	TRBV11-3	TRBJ2-6	-	CASSPDSGANVLTF	TGTGCCAGCAGCCCTGACTCTGGGGCCAACGTCCTGACTTTC
TRBD1	TRBV18	TRBJ1-4	-	CASSQNRGTNEKLFF	TGTGCCAGCTCCCAGAACAGGGGAACTAATGAAAAACTGTTTTTT
TRBD2	TRBV6-4	TRBJ2-7	-	CASSDSIGGGVYEQYF	TGTGCCAGCAGTGACTCGATTGGCGGGGGGGTGTACGAGCAGTACTTC
TRBD2	TRBV4-2	TRBJ2-7	-	CASSQGVLSGGYEQYF	TGTGCCAGCAGCCAAGGGGTTCTTAGCGGGGGTTACGAGCAGTACTTC
-	TRBV7-9	TRBJ1-4	-	CASSSGFNEKLFF	TGTGCCAGTAGCTCCGGGTTCAATGAAAAACTGTTTTTT
-	TRBV7-8	TRBJ1-6	-	CASSINIQRSSYNSPLHF	TGTGCCAGCAGCATAAACATCCAACGGAGCTCCTATAATTCACCCCTCCACTTT
TRBD1	TRBV2	TRBJ2-2	-	CASSAGTAFGELFF	TGTGCCAGCAGTGCCGGGACAGCGTTTGGGGAGCTGTTTTTT
-	TRBV5-1	TRBJ2-1	-	CASSLVSSRSYNEQFF	TGCGCCAGCAGCTTGGTGTCTTCGAGGTCCTACAATGAGCAGTTCTTC
TRBD1	TRBV6-5	TRBJ2-2	-	CASSFRQGGGTGELFF	TGTGCCAGCAGTTTTAGACAGGGGGGCGGCACCGGGGAGCTGTTTTTT
-	TRBV11-2	TRBJ1-6	once	CASSEQGIGAYNSPLHF	TGTGCCAGCAGCGAGCAGGGGATTGGGGCCTATAATTCACCCCTCCACTTT
-	TRBV2	TRBJ2-5	-	CASSVGFQETQYF	TGTGCCAGCAGCGTCGGATTCCAAGAGACCCAGTACTTC
-	TRBV9	TRBJ2-3	-	CASSVFSAADTQYF	TGTGCCAGCAGCGTATTCAGCGCGGCAGATACGCAGTATTTT
TRBD1	TRBV28	TRBJ1-1	few	CASGERTGGEPEAFF	TGTGCCAGTGGGGAGCGGACAGGGGGCGAACCTGAAGCTTTCTTT
TRBD2	TRBV4-2	TRBJ2-2	-	CASSQDSAGVPGELFF	TGTGCCAGCAGCCAAGATTCGGCGGGGGTCCCCGGGGAGCTGTTTTTT
TRBD1	TRBV12-5	TRBJ1-1	-	CASGNLRDRGIYTEAFF	TGTGCTAGTGGTAACCTCCGGGACAGGGGAATCTACACTGAAGCTTTCTTT
-	TRBV19	TRBJ1-1	-	CASSPTGLTEAFF	TGTGCCAGTAGCCCTACAGGGCTCACTGAAGCTTTCTTT
TRBD2	TRBV6-5	TRBJ2-5	-	CVSSYSTGTTQETQYF	TGTGTCAGCAGTTACTCGACCGGGACTACACAAGAGACCCAGTACTTC
TRBD1	TRBV6-7	TRBJ2-7	-	CAILEGDRGHSYEQYF	TGTGCCATTTTAGAGGGGGACAGGGGACACTCCTACGAGCAGTACTTC
-	TRBV9	TRBJ2-5	-	CASSGTAQETQYF	TGTGCCAGCAGCGGGACAGCTCAAGAGACCCAGTACTTC
-	TRBV29-1	TRBJ1-1	-	CSVGPGGTEAFF	TGCAGCGTTGGTCCCGGGGGCACTGAAGCTTTCTTT
-	TRBV7-7	TRBJ2-5	-	CASSFSGAGETQYF	TGTGCCAGCAGCTTTTCGGGGGCAGGAGAGACCCAGTACTTC
-	TRBV2	TRBJ2-3	once	CASSETTDTQYF	TGTGCCAGCAGTGAAACCACAGATACGCAGTATTTT
-	TRBV5-5	TRBJ1-5	-	CASSGVVGTSNQPQHF	TGTGCCAGCAGCGGAGTCGTGGGCACCAGCAATCAGCCCCAGCATTTT
-	TRBV9	TRBJ1-3	-	CASSVEQVHSGNTIYF	TGTGCCAGCAGCGTAGAGCAGGTTCACTCTGGAAACACCATATATTTT
-	TRBV10-3	TRBJ1-2	-	CAIRRGYGVTDGYTF	TGTGCCATCAGGCGGGGCTATGGGGTAACGGATGGCTACACCTTC
-	TRBV4-1	TRBJ1-2	-	CASSQVAGQSYSYTF	TGCGCCAGCAGCCAAGTGGCGGGGCAGTCGTATAGCTACACCTTC
-	TRBV5-6	TRBJ2-7	-	CASSTGSRYEQYF	TGTGCCAGCAGCACAGGGTCACGCTACGAGCAGTACTTC
TRBD2	TRBV5-4	TRBJ2-5	few	CASSAGGGLETQYF	TGTGCCAGCAGCGCCGGGGGGGGATTAGAGACCCAGTACTTC
TRBD2	TRBV5-1	TRBJ2-2	-	CASSPGGPNTGELFF	TGCGCCAGCAGCCCGGGGGGTCCGAACACCGGGGAGCTGTTTTTT
TRBD2	TRBV29-1	TRBJ2-3	-	CSVEDQGTSRLGTDTQYF	TGCAGCGTTGAAGATCAGGGGACTAGCAGACTGGGCACAGATACGCAGTATTTT
-	TRBV5-5	TRBJ1-2	few	CASSLGAVSYGYTF	TGTGCCAGCAGCTTGGGTGCGGTATCCTATGGCTACACCTTC
-	TRBV7-2	TRBJ2-5	-	CASSSGLSGETQYF	TGTGCCAGCAGCTCCGGTCTTAGTGGAGAGACCCAGTACTTC
TRBD1	TRBV2	TRBJ2-7	-	CASRLQGDSYEQYF	TGTGCCAGCAGGTTACAGGGGGACTCCTACGAGCAGTACTTC
-	TRBV5-4	TRBJ2-1	-	CASSLAVGMQFF	TGTGCCAGCAGCCTGGCCGTTGGCATGCAGTTCTTC
TRBD2	TRBV20-1	TRBJ2-3	-	CSAYLAGQYF	TGCAGTGCTTATCTAGCGGGGCAGTATTTT
-	TRBV9	TRBJ2-1	-	CASSPLGGTYNEQFF	TGTGCCAGCAGCCCACTGGGGGGAACCTACAATGAGCAGTTCTTC
-	TRBV4-1	TRBJ1-1	-	CASSPSELILNTEAFF	TGCGCCAGCAGCCCCTCCGAATTGATACTGAACACTGAAGCTTTCTTT
-	TRBV18	TRBJ2-1	-	CASSPASRRDEQFF	TGTGCCAGCTCACCGGCCAGTCGAAGAGATGAGCAGTTCTTC
-	TRBV5-1	TRBJ2-1	-	CASSLQLGSNNEQFF	TGCGCCAGCAGCTTGCAATTAGGGAGTAACAATGAGCAGTTCTTC
-	TRBV18	TRBJ1-2	-	CASSPSLGSNYGYTF	TGTGCCAGCTCACCGTCATTGGGCAGCAATTATGGCTACACCTTC
-	TRBV5-1	TRBJ1-2	-	CASSLRPRDGYTF	TGCGCCAGCAGCTTGCGGCCAAGGGATGGCTACACCTTC
TRBD2	TRBV27	TRBJ2-3	-	CASSFPGGNTDTQYF	TGTGCCAGCAGTTTCCCGGGGGGTAACACAGATACGCAGTATTTT
-	TRBV5-1	TRBJ2-2	-	CASSLVVNTGELFF	TGCGCCAGCAGCTTGGTTGTCAACACCGGGGAGCTGTTTTTT
TRBD1	TRBV19	TRBJ2-6	-	CASSTLTGAGANVLTF	TGTGCCAGTAGTACCTTAACAGGGGCTGGGGCCAACGTCCTGACTTTC
-	TRBV9	TRBJ2-2	-	CASSPYFTGELFF	TGTGCCAGCAGCCCCTACTTTACCGGGGAGCTGTTTTTT
TRBD1	TRBV5-6	TRBJ1-2	-	CASSLAGGGGYTF	TGTGCCAGCAGCTTGGCAGGGGGAGGTGGCTACACCTTC
-	TRBV2	TRBJ1-4	-	CASSEVAANEKLFF	TGTGCCAGCAGTGAAGTTGCGGCCAATGAAAAACTGTTTTTT
-	TRBV6-1	TRBJ2-1	-	CASNDGGNYNEQFF	TGTGCCAGCAACGACGGAGGGAACTACAATGAGCAGTTCTTC
-	TRBV11-2	TRBJ2-6	-	CASSLTGANVLTF	TGTGCCAGCAGCTTAACTGGGGCCAACGTCCTGACTTTC
-	TRBV29-1	TRBJ1-1	-	CSVEDQRPEAFF	TGCAGCGTTGAAGATCAACGCCCTGAAGCTTTCTTT